The 9 T cell receptor beta chains reported below all come from one sample, sequenced in a study of identical twins. Using its own MiXCR run on the 5' RACE reads, TCRdb lists one record per CDR3 protein. The table shows about 340,000 distinct CDR3 sequences, with 9% to 15% occurring only once. The same sample was also studied in work on yellow fever vaccine responses in identical twins.

The sample taken for sequencing was CD8+ T cells sorted from blood. Receptors were obtained from a woman between 18 and 29 years old in good health.

At least ten counts were recorded for this clonotype. This chain connects TRBV29-1 to TRBJ2-1; D is ambiguous. The ends were cut back, 6 bases at V and 9 bases at J, with 18 bases in the middle. The CDR3 is 13 amino acids. In germline, CDR1 is SQVTM, CDR2 ANQGSEA. This CDR3 is CSVPNLAWGEQFF. Here the CDR3 DNA reads TGCAGCGTCCCCAACTTAGCCTGGGGTGAGCAGTTCTTC.

This clonotype turned up a few times. The rearrangement joins TRBV12-3 or TRBV12-4 to TRBJ1-1; tentatively, D is TRBD1 (5 bases). Trimming left V 7 bases short and J 1 base short, with 13 bases between. There are 14 residues in the CDR3. The CDR3 DNA sequence: TGTGCCAGCACCCCACCAGACAGGAACACTGAAGCTTTCTTT. Its translation: CASTPPDRNTEAFF.

The chain couples TRBV29-1 to TRBJ2-1; possibly TRBD2 for D (6 bases). V was clipped by 6 bases and J by 7 bases, with 10 bases between them. The germline CDR1 and CDR2 sequences are SQVTM and ANQGSEA. The CDR3 length is 11 residues. CDR3: CSVPDYNEQFF. CDR3 coding DNA: TGCAGCGTACCGGACTATAATGAGCAGTTCTTC.

This sequence joins TRBV20-1 and TRBJ2-1, with TRBD2 matching over 10 bases. J gave up 8 bases and V 1 base, and 5 bases lay outside the gene matches. Germline V gene data show CDR1 as DFQATT and CDR2 as SNEGSKA (reference sequence). The CDR3 runs 14 residues. The DNA for the CDR3 is TGCAGTGCTAGAGGGGGACTAGCGTCCGATGAGCAGTTCTTC. Protein sequence: CSARGGLASDEQFF.

This chain uses TRBV6-1 with TRBJ1-4; 7 nucleotides match TRBD1. From germline, CDR1 is MNHNS and CDR2 SASEGT. The CDR3 covers 13 residues. The J segment lost 13 bases and the V segment lost 6 bases, leaving 11 bases of the junction unmatched. This CDR3 is CASSPWTGFSLFF. CDR3 DNA sequence: TGTGCCAGCAGCCCGTGGACAGGTTTTTCACTGTTTTTT.

This clonotype was found a few times. The chain couples TRBV7-9 to TRBJ1-2; 9 bases map to TRBD1. CDR1 is SEHNR and CDR2 is FQNEAQ in the germline V gene (reference sequence). J lost 2 bases, V lost 5 bases, and 9 bases had no gene match. The CDR3 sequence is 16 residues long. The CDR3 DNA reads as TGTGCCAGCAGCACCCTCAAGGGACAGGGAAACTATGGCTACACCTTC. Protein product: CASSTLKGQGNYGYTF. Full variable domain (outside the CDR3, taken from reference TRBV7-9 and TRBJ1-2): DTGVSQNPRHKITKRGQNVTFRCDPISEHNRLYWYRQTLGQGPEFLTYFQNEAQLEKSRLLSDRFSAERPKGSFSTLEIQRTEQGDSAMYLCASSTLKGQGNYGYTFGSGTRLTVV.

The V call is TRBV2, the J call TRBJ1-1; D unresolved. This CDR3 has 13 residues. Trimming took 3 bases from V and 6 from J, leaving 11 bases between them. The germline V gene has CDR1 SNHLY and CDR2 FYNNEI. The chain's CDR3 is CASSDLDVAEAFF. CDR3 in DNA: TGTGCCAGCAGTGACCTGGACGTCGCTGAAGCTTTCTTT.

This chain uses TRBV11-2 with TRBJ2-7, with D possibly being TRBD1 (5 bases). The germline gives CDR1 SGHAT, CDR2 FQNNGV. Trimming took off 0 bases at V and 5 bases at J, with 11 bases between the two ends. The CDR3 totals 14 residues. Here the CDR3 reads CASSLEQGGDEQYV. The CDR3 coding sequence is TGTGCCAGCAGCTTAGAGCAGGGTGGCGACGAGCAGTACGTC.

The chain employs TRBV20-1 and TRBJ2-2; 8 nucleotides agree with TRBD1. The length of the CDR3 is 17 residues. The germline V gene encodes CDR1 DFQATT and CDR2 SNEGSKA (reference sequence). V was pared by 2 bases and J by 0 bases, with 8 bases of the junction left unmatched. DNA for the CDR3: TGCAGTGCTAGAAAACTTCCGGGACAGGCGAACACCGGGGAGCTGTTTTTT. The encoded protein is CSARKLPGQANTGELFF.